Below are 4 T cell receptor beta chains sequenced from a single sample in a study of cytomegalovirus exposure and HLA in healthy donors. Some clones are missing from TCRdb's copy, which holds only in-frame ones; the method was immunoSEQ multiplex PCR. The sample includes some 250,000 clones, around 91% of them seen just once. The specimen was PBMCs. These receptors all come from a woman aged 25 to 39 in good health and CMV-seronegative.

The chain has TRBV29-1 and TRBJ1-1, with 8 bases matching TRBD1. V trimming: 3 bases; J trimming: 1 base; junction bases outside the gene matches: 4. Looked up from germline, CDR1 is SQVTM and CDR2 is ANQGSEA. This CDR3 has 14 amino acids. CDR3 sequence: CSVERGTGNTEAFF. In DNA form, the CDR3 reads TGCAGCGTTGAGAGGGGGACAGGGAACACTGAAGCTTTCTTT.

The V and J genes are TRBV11-1 and TRBJ2-2; 7 bases line up with TRBD2. This CDR3 has 16 residues. V lost 5 bases to trimming and J lost 4 bases; unmatched junction nucleotides: 10. Germline values: CDR1 SGHAT, CDR2 FQDESV (reference sequence). DNA of the CDR3: TGTGCCAGCAGCCTATTACGGGGGGTGGCCACCGGGGAGCTGTTTTTT. This translates into CASSLLRGVATGELFF.

This chain connects TRBV18 to TRBJ2-1; D remains unclear. Germline values: CDR1 KGHSH, CDR2 LQKENI. Trimming shortened V by 2 bases and J by 8 bases, and 10 bases separated the two germline ends. CDR3 size: 13 residues. The CDR3 sequence: CASSPVGFDEQFF. The CDR3 region has the DNA TGTGCCAGCTCACCAGTGGGGTTTGATGAGCAGTTCTTC.

The chain joins TRBV5-8 to TRBJ1-2; D not resolved. The germline V and J ends were trimmed by 0 bases and 4 bases, with 7 bases remaining between them. The germline gives CDR1 SGHTS, CDR2 YDEGEE. CDR3 length equals 13 residues. CDR3 coding DNA: TGTGCCAGCAGCTTGGCAAGGGTCTATGGCTACACCTTC. This encodes CASSLARVYGYTF.